This T cell receptor (beta chain) is from a study of T cells in Graves' hyperthyroidism and ophthalmopathy. There are many counts of this clonotype. No antigen is known for it. Amplification yielded TCR beta CDR3 regions, with RNA transcripts as the source. First-round RT-PCR targeting the TCR CDR3 was performed with the HTBI primer set. A single record per CDR3 protein comes from TCRdb applying MiXCR to the multiplex PCR reads. This table has about 560,000 distinct CDR3 sequences, approximately 14% appearing once. General observations from the study: Classification by a 13 V-J model distinguished ophthalmopathy from stable hyperthyroidism. The model anticipated ophthalmopathy a median about six months pre-onset.

The CDR3 totals 13 residues. V lost 3 bases, J lost 10 bases, and 5 bases stayed unmatched. Over 18 months, lack of ophthalmopathy progression marked Graves' hyperthyroidism as stable. Diagnoses used clinical symptoms, serum thyroxine and TRAb, thyroid ultrasound and orbital computed tomography. Material: blood. This sequence joins TRBV12-3 or TRBV12-4 and TRBJ2-1; 8 bases are shared with TRBD2. The clonotype comes from a young woman with Graves' hyperthyroidism. CDR3 sequence (DNA): TGTGCCAGCAGTTTCGGACTAGCTGGCGAGCAGTTCTTC. This codes for CASSFGLAGEQFF.